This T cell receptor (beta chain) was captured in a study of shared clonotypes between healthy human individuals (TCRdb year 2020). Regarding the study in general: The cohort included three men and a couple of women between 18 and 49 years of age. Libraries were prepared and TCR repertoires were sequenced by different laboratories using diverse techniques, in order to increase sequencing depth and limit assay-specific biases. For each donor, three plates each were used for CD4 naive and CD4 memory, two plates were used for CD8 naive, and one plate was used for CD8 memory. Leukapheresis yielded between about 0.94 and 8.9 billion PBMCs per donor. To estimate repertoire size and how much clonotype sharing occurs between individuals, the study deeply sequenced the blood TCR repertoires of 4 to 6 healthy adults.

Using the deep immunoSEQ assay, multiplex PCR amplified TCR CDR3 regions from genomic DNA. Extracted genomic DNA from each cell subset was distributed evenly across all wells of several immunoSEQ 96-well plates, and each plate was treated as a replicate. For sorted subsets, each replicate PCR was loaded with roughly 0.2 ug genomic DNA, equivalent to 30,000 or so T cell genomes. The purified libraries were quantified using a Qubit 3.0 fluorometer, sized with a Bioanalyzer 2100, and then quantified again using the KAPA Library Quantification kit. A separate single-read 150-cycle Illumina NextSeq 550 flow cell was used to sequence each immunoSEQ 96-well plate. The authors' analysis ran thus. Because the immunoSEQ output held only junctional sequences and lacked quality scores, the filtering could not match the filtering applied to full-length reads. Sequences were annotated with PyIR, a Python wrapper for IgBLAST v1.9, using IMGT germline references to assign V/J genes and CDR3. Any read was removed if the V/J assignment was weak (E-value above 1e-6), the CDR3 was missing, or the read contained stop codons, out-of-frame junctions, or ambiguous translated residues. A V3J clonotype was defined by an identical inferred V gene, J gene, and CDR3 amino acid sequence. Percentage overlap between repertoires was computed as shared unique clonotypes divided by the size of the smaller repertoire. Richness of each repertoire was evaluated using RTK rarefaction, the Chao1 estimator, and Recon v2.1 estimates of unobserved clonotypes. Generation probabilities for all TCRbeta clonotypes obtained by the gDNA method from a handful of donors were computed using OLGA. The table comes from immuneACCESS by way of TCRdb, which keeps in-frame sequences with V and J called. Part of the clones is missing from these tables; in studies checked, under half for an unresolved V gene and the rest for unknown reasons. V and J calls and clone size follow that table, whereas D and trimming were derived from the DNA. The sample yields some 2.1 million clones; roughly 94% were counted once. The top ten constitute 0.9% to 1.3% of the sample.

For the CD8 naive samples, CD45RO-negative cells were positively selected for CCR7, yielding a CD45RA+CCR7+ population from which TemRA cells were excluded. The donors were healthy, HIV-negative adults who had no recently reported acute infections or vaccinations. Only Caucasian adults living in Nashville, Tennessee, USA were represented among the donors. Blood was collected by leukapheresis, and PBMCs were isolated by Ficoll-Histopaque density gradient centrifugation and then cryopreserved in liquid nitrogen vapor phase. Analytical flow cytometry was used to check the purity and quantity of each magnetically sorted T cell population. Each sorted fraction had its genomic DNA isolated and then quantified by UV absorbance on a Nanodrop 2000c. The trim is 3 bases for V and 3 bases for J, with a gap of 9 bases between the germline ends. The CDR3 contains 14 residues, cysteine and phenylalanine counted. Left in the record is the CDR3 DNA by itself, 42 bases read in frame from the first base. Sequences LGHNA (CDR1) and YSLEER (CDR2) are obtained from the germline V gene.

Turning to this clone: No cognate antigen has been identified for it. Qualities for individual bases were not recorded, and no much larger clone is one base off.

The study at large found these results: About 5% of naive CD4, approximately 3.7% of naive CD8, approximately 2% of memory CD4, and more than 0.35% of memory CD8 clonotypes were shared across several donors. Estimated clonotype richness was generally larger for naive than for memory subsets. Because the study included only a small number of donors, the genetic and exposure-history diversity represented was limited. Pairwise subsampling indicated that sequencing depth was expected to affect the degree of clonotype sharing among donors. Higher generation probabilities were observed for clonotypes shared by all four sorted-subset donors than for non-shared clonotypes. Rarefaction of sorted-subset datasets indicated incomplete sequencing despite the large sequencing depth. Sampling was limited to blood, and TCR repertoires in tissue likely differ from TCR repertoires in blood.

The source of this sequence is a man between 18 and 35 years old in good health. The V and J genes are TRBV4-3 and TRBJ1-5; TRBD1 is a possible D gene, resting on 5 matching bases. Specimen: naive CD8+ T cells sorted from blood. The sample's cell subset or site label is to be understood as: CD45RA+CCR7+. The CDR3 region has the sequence CASSQTVFNQPQHF. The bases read TGCGCCAGCAGCCAGACAGTTTTCAATCAGCCCCAGCATTTT.